The clone carrying this T cell receptor beta chain was seen at least ten times. The antigen remains undetermined. This record comes from a study of T cell repertoires in cytomegalovirus infection. Study details: Selected CMV epitopes included recently identified HLA-C-restricted ones as well as well-studied HLA-B-restricted ones. Through public TCR beta signatures, both CMV infection and matching HLA type were indicated.

Trimming cost V 6 bases and J 3 bases; bases outside gene matches: 31. The CDR3 length is 22 residues. CDR1 MNHNS and CDR2 SASEGT come from the germline V gene. Overall study results and limits: The ex vivo response was dominated by HLA-C-restricted CMV-specific TCR beta clonotypes.

TCRdb reprocessed the reads with MiXCR, giving one entry per CDR3 protein. The profile covers some 940,000 distinct CDR3 sequences, with around 31% appearing a single time and around an eighth taken by the ten largest. The chain links TRBV6-1 to TRBJ2-7; 8 positions agree with TRBD1. The sequences come from cultured CD8+ T cells from PBMCs, collected from culture after CMV antigen stimulation. This clonotype originated in a human donor in good health (CMV status not recorded). Some clones in this sample may be carry-over from other donors' samples. The CDR3 loop reads CASSATGAHGVLAPEDLYEQYV. The CDR3 nucleotides read TGTGCCAGCAGCGCGACAGGGGCTCACGGGGTCCTGGCTCCCGAGGACCTCTACGAGCAGTACGTC.